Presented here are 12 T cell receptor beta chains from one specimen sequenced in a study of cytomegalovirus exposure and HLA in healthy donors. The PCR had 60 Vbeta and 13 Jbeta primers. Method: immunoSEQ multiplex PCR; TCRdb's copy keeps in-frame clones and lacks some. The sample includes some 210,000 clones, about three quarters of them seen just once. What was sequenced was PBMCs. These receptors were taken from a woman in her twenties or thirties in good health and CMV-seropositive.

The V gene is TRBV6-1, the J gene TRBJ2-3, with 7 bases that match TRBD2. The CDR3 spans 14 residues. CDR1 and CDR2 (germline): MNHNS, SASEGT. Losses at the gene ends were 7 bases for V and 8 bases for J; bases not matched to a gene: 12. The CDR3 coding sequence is TGTGCCAGCACCTGGACTAGGGAAGGAGGTACGCAGTATTTT. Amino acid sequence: CASTWTREGGTQYF.

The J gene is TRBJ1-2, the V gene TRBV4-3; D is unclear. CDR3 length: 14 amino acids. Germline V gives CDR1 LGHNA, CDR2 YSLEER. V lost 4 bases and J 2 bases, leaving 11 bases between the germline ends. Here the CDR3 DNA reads TGCGCCAGCAGCCCTTCTTATGAGAACTATGGCTACACCTTC. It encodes CASSPSYENYGYTF.

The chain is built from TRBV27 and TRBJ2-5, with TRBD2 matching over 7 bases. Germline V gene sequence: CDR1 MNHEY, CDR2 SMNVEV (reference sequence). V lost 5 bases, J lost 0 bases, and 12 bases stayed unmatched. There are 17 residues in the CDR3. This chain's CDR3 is CASSTTSLAADQETQYF. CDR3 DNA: TGTGCCAGCAGTACCACCTCCCTAGCGGCCGACCAAGAGACCCAGTACTTC.

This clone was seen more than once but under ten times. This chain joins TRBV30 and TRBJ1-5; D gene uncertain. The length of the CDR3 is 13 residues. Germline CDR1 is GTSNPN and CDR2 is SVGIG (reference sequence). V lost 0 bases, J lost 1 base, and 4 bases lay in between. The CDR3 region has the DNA TGTGCCTGGAGTGTTAGCAGCAATCAGCCCCAGCATTTT. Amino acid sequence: CAWSVSSNQPQHF.

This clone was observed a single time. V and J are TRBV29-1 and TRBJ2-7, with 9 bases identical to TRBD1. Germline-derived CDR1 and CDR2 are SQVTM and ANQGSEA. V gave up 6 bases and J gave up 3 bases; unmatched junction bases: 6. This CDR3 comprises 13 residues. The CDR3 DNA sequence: TGCAGCGTCCACGGGACAGGGAGCTACGAGCAGTACTTC. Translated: CSVHGTGSYEQYF.

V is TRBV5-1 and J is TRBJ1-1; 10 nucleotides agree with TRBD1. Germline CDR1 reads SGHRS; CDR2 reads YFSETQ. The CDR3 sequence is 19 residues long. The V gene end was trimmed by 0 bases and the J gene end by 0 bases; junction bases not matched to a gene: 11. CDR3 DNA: TGCGCCAGCAGCTTGGATGGACCGGACAGGGGGTGGGTGAACACTGAAGCTTTCTTT. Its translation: CASSLDGPDRGWVNTEAFF.

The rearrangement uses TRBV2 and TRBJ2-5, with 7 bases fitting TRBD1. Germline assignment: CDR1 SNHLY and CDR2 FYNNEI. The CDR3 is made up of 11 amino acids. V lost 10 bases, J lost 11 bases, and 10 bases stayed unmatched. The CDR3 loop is CAIITQGEQYF. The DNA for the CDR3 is TGTGCCATCATCACCCAGGGGGAGCAGTACTTC.

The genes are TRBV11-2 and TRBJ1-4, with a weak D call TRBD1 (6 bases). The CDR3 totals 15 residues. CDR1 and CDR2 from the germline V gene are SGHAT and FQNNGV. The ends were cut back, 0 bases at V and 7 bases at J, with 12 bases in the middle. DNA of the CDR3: TGTGCCAGCAGCTTAGATGGGGGCTTGCGTGAAAAACTGTTTTTT. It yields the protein CASSLDGGLREKLFF.

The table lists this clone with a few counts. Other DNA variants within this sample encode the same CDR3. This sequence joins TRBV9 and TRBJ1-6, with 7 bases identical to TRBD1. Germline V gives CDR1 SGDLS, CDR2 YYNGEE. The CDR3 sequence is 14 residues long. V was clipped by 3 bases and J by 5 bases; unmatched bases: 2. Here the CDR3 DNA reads TGTGCCAGCAGCGGGGACAGTAATAATTCACCCCTCCACTTT. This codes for CASSGDSNNSPLHF.

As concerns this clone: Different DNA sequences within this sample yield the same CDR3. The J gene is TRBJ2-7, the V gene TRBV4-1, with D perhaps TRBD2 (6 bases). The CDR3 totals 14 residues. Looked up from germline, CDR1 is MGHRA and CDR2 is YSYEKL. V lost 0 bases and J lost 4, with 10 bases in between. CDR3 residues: CASSQDMAGYEQYF. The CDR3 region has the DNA TGCGCCAGCAGCCAAGATATGGCGGGGTACGAGCAGTACTTC.

In DNA form, the CDR3 reads TGTGCCAGCAGTTTGCGGGAGTATGGTGAGCAGTTCTTC. Translating gives CASSLREYGEQFF. V usage is TRBV6-5 and J usage is TRBJ2-1; TRBD2 agrees at 7 bases. CDR3 size: 13 residues. Germline CDR1 is MNHEY and CDR2 is SVGAGI. V lost 4 bases and J lost 9; bases outside the gene matches: 6.

The CDR3 nucleotides are TGTGCCAGCAGCCAAGTGACACCTGGGGCCAACGTCCTGACTTTC. This sequence encodes CASSQVTPGANVLTF. The genes are TRBV14 and TRBJ2-6, with no clear D. Germline V CDR1 and CDR2: SGHDN, FVKESK. Trimming stripped 1 base from V and 2 bases from J, with 6 bases between. The CDR3 runs 15 residues. Full variable domain (remainder filled in from reference TRBV14 and TRBJ2-6): EAGVTQFPSHSVIEKGQTVTLRCDPISGHDNLYWYRRVMGKEIKFLLHFVKESKQDESGMPNNRFLAERTGGTYSTLKVQPAELEDSGVYFCASSQVTPGANVLTFGAGSRLTVL.